This T cell receptor beta chain stems from a study of cytomegalovirus exposure and HLA in healthy donors. As for the study in general: As an earlier analysis found, about 190 million T cells yielded about 100 million unique TCR beta sequences.

This CDR3 has 12 amino acids. V was shortened by 3 bases and J by 2 bases, with 2 bases between the two germline ends. CDR1 is MDHEN and CDR2 is SYDVKM in the germline V gene. PCR involved 60 Vbeta and 13 Jbeta primers. Repertoires were generated with immunoSEQ multiplex PCR, while TCRdb's copy carries only in-frame clones and drops some. The table includes some 90,000 clones, roughly 76% detected once. The sequencing sample was made of PBMCs. The sequence was obtained from a man aged 50 to 60 in good health and CMV-seronegative. This chain uses TRBV28 with TRBJ1-5; the D is unclear. The CDR3 nucleotides are TGTGCCAGCAGTTTCGGCAATCAGCCCCAGCATTTT. Amino acid sequence: CASSFGNQPQHF.